The rows below give T cell receptor beta chains drawn from one sample of a study of T cell responses to AZD1222 COVID-19 vaccine. TCRdb's table, derived via immunoSEQ multiplex PCR, lists solely in-frame clones and lacks some. The sample lists approximately 76,000 clones, over 80% seen once, with 2.5% to 3% in the top ten. Material: peripheral blood, obtained on day 0 of AZD1222 vaccination. These receptors all stem from an adult in good health. The CDR3 runs from the conserved cysteine through the conserved F or W. Each record gives: clone size, D gene, J gene, V gene, CDR3 DNA, CDR3 protein. The D gene is left open where the match is weak. The size field is filled for only some rows; it gives once, few, many or a size class.

clone size: -; D gene: -; J gene: TRBJ2-7; V gene: TRBV6-5; CDR3 DNA: TGTGCCAGCAGTTACAATTGGGTCTACGAGCAGTACTTC; CDR3 protein: CASSYNWVYEQYF
clone size: few; D gene: -; J gene: TRBJ2-1; V gene: TRBV9; CDR3 DNA: TGTGCCAGCAGCGTATCAGGGTGGGGGAATGAGCAGTTCTTC; CDR3 protein: CASSVSGWGNEQFF
clone size: -; D gene: -; J gene: TRBJ2-3; V gene: TRBV5-4; CDR3 DNA: TGTGCCAGCAGCTTGGGTAGCGGAGGAGATACGCAGTATTTT; CDR3 protein: CASSLGSGGDTQYF
clone size: -; D gene: TRBD2; J gene: TRBJ2-3; V gene: TRBV5-1; CDR3 DNA: TGCGCCAGCAGCTTGAATGCGGGAGACCCCACAGATACGCAGTATTTT; CDR3 protein: CASSLNAGDPTDTQYF
clone size: -; D gene: TRBD2; J gene: TRBJ2-3; V gene: TRBV5-1; CDR3 DNA: TGCGCCAGCAGCTTTGGGCTAGCGGGATCCGGGGGTGTCTGGAATACGCAGTATTTT; CDR3 protein: CASSFGLAGSGGVWNTQYF
clone size: -; D gene: -; J gene: TRBJ1-5; V gene: TRBV6-6; CDR3 DNA: TGTGCCAGCAGTTACTCTTCCGGGATCCAGCCCCAGCATTTT; CDR3 protein: CASSYSSGIQPQHF
clone size: -; D gene: -; J gene: TRBJ2-7; V gene: TRBV10-2; CDR3 DNA: TGCGCCAGCTTCCGGGCAGGTACCTACGAGCAGTACTTC; CDR3 protein: CASFRAGTYEQYF
clone size: -; D gene: TRBD1; J gene: TRBJ1-2; V gene: TRBV9; CDR3 DNA: TGTGCCAGCAGCCCGCATGGGGGGGACAGGGGACAAGGCTACACCTTC; CDR3 protein: CASSPHGGDRGQGYTF
clone size: -; D gene: TRBD2; J gene: TRBJ2-7; V gene: TRBV6-1; CDR3 DNA: TGTGCCAGCAGTGAAGCCATAGCGGGACTCTCCTACGAGCAGTACTTC; CDR3 protein: CASSEAIAGLSYEQYF
clone size: -; D gene: -; J gene: TRBJ2-5; V gene: TRBV7-2; CDR3 DNA: TGTGCCAGCAGCCCCCTCCGGGGGCCGGAGACCCAGTACTTC; CDR3 protein: CASSPLRGPETQYF
clone size: -; D gene: -; J gene: TRBJ2-5; V gene: TRBV7-7; CDR3 DNA: TGTGCTAGCAGCGAGGGCCCAAAAGAGACCCAGTACTTC; CDR3 protein: CASSEGPKETQYF
clone size: -; D gene: -; J gene: TRBJ1-1; V gene: TRBV28; CDR3 DNA: TGTGCCAGCAGTATACACAGGCGACCGAACACTGAAGCTTTCTTT; CDR3 protein: CASSIHRRPNTEAFF
clone size: -; D gene: -; J gene: TRBJ2-1; V gene: TRBV7-2; CDR3 DNA: TGTGCCAGCAGCTTCCGGGACCAGGCATGGAATGAGCAGTTCTTC; CDR3 protein: CASSFRDQAWNEQFF
clone size: -; D gene: TRBD2; J gene: TRBJ2-7; V gene: TRBV11-2; CDR3 DNA: TGTGCCAGCAGCTCCGGGACTAGCGCTACCGAGCAGTACTTC; CDR3 protein: CASSSGTSATEQYF
clone size: once; D gene: -; J gene: TRBJ2-7; V gene: TRBV6-2/TRBV6-3; CDR3 DNA: TGTGCCAGCAGTCAGCAGACAACTCTTACCTACGAGCAGTACTTC; CDR3 protein: CASSQQTTLTYEQYF
clone size: -; D gene: -; J gene: TRBJ2-5; V gene: TRBV7-2; CDR3 DNA: TGTGCCAGCAGCTTAGAGTTTCGAGAGACCCAGTACTTC; CDR3 protein: CASSLEFRETQYF
clone size: -; D gene: TRBD2; J gene: TRBJ2-1; V gene: TRBV7-9; CDR3 DNA: TGTGCCAGCAGCCCACGGGGGGGCCGGTACAATGAGCAGTTCTTC; CDR3 protein: CASSPRGGRYNEQFF
clone size: few; D gene: -; J gene: TRBJ1-2; V gene: TRBV30; CDR3 DNA: TGTGCCTGGAGTGTAACCCAGGCTGGCTACACCTTC; CDR3 protein: CAWSVTQAGYTF
clone size: few; D gene: TRBD1; J gene: TRBJ1-2; V gene: TRBV4-1; CDR3 DNA: TGCGCCAGCAGACCGACAGGGGTGAACTATGGCTACACCTTC; CDR3 protein: CASRPTGVNYGYTF
clone size: -; D gene: -; J gene: TRBJ2-2; V gene: TRBV3-1/TRBV3-2; CDR3 DNA: TGTGCCAGCAGCCATTGGAGCGCGAACACCGGGGAGCTGTTTTTT; CDR3 protein: CASSHWSANTGELFF
clone size: -; D gene: TRBD1; J gene: TRBJ1-2; V gene: TRBV27; CDR3 DNA: TGTGCCAGCAGTTCAGGGGGCAGGAGGGATGGCTACACCTTC; CDR3 protein: CASSSGGRRDGYTF
clone size: -; D gene: -; J gene: TRBJ2-1; V gene: TRBV25-1; CDR3 DNA: TGTGCCAGCAGTGTGGCCGGTCGTGAGCAGTTCTTC; CDR3 protein: CASSVAGREQFF
clone size: -; D gene: -; J gene: TRBJ2-6; V gene: TRBV5-1; CDR3 DNA: TGCGCCAGCAGCGTGAGCTCTGGGGCCAACGTCCTGACTTTC; CDR3 protein: CASSVSSGANVLTF
clone size: -; D gene: -; J gene: TRBJ1-1; V gene: TRBV5-8; CDR3 DNA: TGTGCCAGCAGCTCATTCCAGACAAGAAACACTGAAGCTTTCTTT; CDR3 protein: CASSSFQTRNTEAFF
clone size: -; D gene: -; J gene: TRBJ1-1; V gene: TRBV25-1; CDR3 DNA: TGTGCCAGCAGTGCGTACACCACTGAAGCTTTCTTT; CDR3 protein: CASSAYTTEAFF
clone size: -; D gene: -; J gene: TRBJ1-2; V gene: TRBV7-2; CDR3 DNA: TGTGCCAGCAGCTTAGTGAGCGGGTATGGCTACACCTTC; CDR3 protein: CASSLVSGYGYTF
clone size: few; D gene: -; J gene: TRBJ2-7; V gene: TRBV2; CDR3 DNA: TGTGCCAGCAGCTTTAGGGAGAGGAGCTCCTACGAGCAGTACTTC; CDR3 protein: CASSFRERSSYEQYF
clone size: -; D gene: TRBD1; J gene: TRBJ1-2; V gene: TRBV5-1; CDR3 DNA: TGCGCCAGCAGCTTGGGACAGGGTCCTCTCTATGGCTACACCTTC; CDR3 protein: CASSLGQGPLYGYTF
clone size: once; D gene: -; J gene: TRBJ2-1; V gene: TRBV2; CDR3 DNA: TGTGCCAGCAGTCAATCGGGGGTCGGTGAGCAGTTCTTC; CDR3 protein: CASSQSGVGEQFF